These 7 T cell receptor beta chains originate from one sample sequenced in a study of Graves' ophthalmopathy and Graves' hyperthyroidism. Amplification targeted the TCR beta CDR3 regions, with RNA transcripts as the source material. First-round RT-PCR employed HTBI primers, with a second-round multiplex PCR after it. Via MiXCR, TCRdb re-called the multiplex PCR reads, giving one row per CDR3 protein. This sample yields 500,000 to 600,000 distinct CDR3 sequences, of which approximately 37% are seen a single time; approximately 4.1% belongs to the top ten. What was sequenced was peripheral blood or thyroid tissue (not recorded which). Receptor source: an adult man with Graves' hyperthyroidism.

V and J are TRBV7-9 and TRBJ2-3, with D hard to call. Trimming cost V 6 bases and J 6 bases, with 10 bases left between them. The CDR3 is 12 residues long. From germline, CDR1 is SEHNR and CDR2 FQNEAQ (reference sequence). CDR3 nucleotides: TGTGCCAGCAGAACCACTTTGGATACGCAGTATTTT. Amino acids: CASRTTLDTQYF.

Here the CDR3 DNA reads TGTGCCAGCAGTGAACGAGGAGCGGGGAGGTCCTACGAGCAGTACTTC. This codes for CASSERGAGRSYEQYF. This chain connects TRBV2 to TRBJ2-7; TRBD2 matches at 7 bases. Germline-derived CDR1 and CDR2 are SNHLY and FYNNEI. Unmatched junction bases numbered 8, after V lost 2 bases and J lost 1 base. The CDR3 spans 16 residues.

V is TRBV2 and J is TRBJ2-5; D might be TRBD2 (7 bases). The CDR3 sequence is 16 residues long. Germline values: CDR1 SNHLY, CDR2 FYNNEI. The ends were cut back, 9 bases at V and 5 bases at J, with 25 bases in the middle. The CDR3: CASTLGGGLQRETQYF. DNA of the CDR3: TGTGCCAGTACCCTTGGGGGGGGGCTACAACGGGAGACCCAGTACTTC.

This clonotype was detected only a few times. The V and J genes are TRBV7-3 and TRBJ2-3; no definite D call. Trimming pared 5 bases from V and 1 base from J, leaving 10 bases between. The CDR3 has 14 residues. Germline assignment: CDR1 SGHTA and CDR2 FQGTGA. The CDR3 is CASSLSARTDTQYF. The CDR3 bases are TGTGCCAGCAGCCTATCAGCGCGCACAGATACGCAGTATTTT.

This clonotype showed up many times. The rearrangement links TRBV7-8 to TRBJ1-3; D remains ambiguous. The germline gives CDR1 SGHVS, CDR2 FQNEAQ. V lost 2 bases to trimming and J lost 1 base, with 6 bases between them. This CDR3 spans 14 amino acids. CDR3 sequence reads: CASSLQRSGNTIYF. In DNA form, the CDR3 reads TGTGCCAGCAGCTTACAAAGGTCTGGAAACACCATATATTTT.

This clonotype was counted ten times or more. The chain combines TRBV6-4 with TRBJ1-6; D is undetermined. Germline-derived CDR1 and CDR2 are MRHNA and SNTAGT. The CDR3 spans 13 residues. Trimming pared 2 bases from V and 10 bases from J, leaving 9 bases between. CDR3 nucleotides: TGTGCCAGCAGTGACCTCGGGCGCTCACCCCTCCACTTT. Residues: CASSDLGRSPLHF.

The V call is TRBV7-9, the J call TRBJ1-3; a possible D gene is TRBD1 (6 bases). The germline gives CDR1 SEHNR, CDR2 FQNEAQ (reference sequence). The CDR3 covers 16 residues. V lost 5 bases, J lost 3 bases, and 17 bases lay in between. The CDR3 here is CASSPSGGRSGNTIYF. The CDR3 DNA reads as TGTGCCAGCAGCCCTAGTGGGGGGCGTAGTGGAAACACCATATATTTT.